This paragraph covers one T cell receptor (beta chain) sequence. This entry comes from a study of blood T cell repertoires in COVID-19. Turning to the study itself: The study drew acute and convalescent COVID-19 samples from the United States, Italy and Spain. The cDNA or gDNA used as material had been derived from T cells, B-cell-depleted T cells, or PBMCs.

Study processing details: Reference gene primer amplification gave nucleated cell count estimates. Measured with immunoSEQ multiplex PCR; TCRdb has only the in-frame clones, and not every one. The V and J calls and clone size are taken from that table; D and trimming were inferred from the DNA. The repertoire holds about 90,000 clones, roughly 78% seen once, with 14% in the top ten. The junction had 4 bases not matched to a gene; V was cut back by 7 bases and J by 4 bases. The germline gives CDR1 MNHEY, CDR2 SMNVEV (reference sequence). The CDR3 covers 13 residues. The V and J genes are TRBV27 and TRBJ1-1; TRBD1 agrees at 9 bases. What was sequenced was peripheral blood. The TCR originated in a woman of 80 years or more with acute or convalescent COVID-19. This CDR3 reads CASTRQGGTEAFF. CDR3 coding DNA: TGTGCCAGCACGAGACAGGGGGGCACTGAAGCTTTCTTT.